This is a list of T cell receptor beta chains from one sample in a study of T-cell memory formation after mild COVID-19. TCRdb analysed the 5' RACE reads with MiXCR anew, one entry per CDR3 protein. In the table there are nearly 110,000 distinct CDR3 sequences, 9.5% to 15% of which are singletons. Sequencing was carried out using PBMCs or a T cell subset sorted from them (not recorded which). These receptors were collected from an adult woman who had mild COVID-19 (a few samples of this study predate the infection). Cell type and time point are not known. CDR3s include the opening cysteine and the closing phenylalanine or tryptophan. A D gene is named only where the DNA matches it firmly. Clone sizes are given selectively: once, few, many, or a class where the clone is expanded.

j_call v_call d_call clone_size cdr3_nt cdr3_aa
TRBJ2-5 TRBV6-5 TRBD2 many TGTGCCAGCAGTGGACTAGCGGAAGAGACCCAGTACTTC CASSGLAEETQYF
TRBJ2-7 TRBV29-1 TRBD2 few TGCAGCGGGAGGACTAGCGGGAGCTACGAGCAGTACTTC CSGRTSGSYEQYF
TRBJ1-1 TRBV12-3/TRBV12-4 - - TGTGCCAGCAGTTTTGCGGGGGACACTGAAGCTTTCTTT CASSFAGDTEAFF
TRBJ2-7 TRBV4-1 TRBD1 once TGCGCCAGCAGCCAAGGGACAGGGGACTACGAGCAGTACTTC CASSQGTGDYEQYF
TRBJ2-5 TRBV21-1 - - TGTGCCAGCAGCAAAACCCCCCCTGACCGGAGGGGAGAGACCCAGTACTTC CASSKTPPDRRGETQYF
TRBJ1-1 TRBV7-9 TRBD1 - TGTGCCAGCAGCTTAGGAGGGACAGCCGAAGCTTTCTTT CASSLGGTAEAFF
TRBJ2-7 TRBV5-1 TRBD1 - TGCGCCAGCAGCTTCGGGACAGGCGGCGACGAGCAGTACTTC CASSFGTGGDEQYF
TRBJ2-1 TRBV7-2 - many TGTGCCAGCAGCTCCCTATCTAGTGCCAATGAGCAGTTCTTC CASSSLSSANEQFF
TRBJ2-7 TRBV20-1 - - TGCAGTGCTAGCGGGGACTCCTACGAGCAGTACTTC CSASGDSYEQYF
TRBJ2-5 TRBV12-3/TRBV12-4 TRBD2 - TGTGCCAGCAGTTTGACTAGCGGAGGGGAGACCCAGTACTTC CASSLTSGGETQYF
TRBJ2-1 TRBV12-3/TRBV12-4 TRBD1 many TGTGCCAGCAGTTTACAGGAGACAGGGTACAATGAGCAGTTCTTC CASSLQETGYNEQFF
TRBJ2-1 TRBV11-2 - few TGTGCCAGCATTCTAGCGCCTATTTACAATGAGCAGTTCTTC CASILAPIYNEQFF
TRBJ1-1 TRBV4-1 - - TGCGCCAGCAGCCAAGAAGAACGGGCCAGCGGAGCTTTCTTT CASSQEERASGAFF
TRBJ2-7 TRBV5-5 - many TGTGCCAGCAGCTTTAGTAGGTCCTACGAGCAGTACTTC CASSFSRSYEQYF
TRBJ2-7 TRBV9 - few TGTGCCAGCAGCCCCTCCGGGGGATTTCCCTACGAGCAGTACTTC CASSPSGGFPYEQYF
TRBJ1-1 TRBV15 TRBD1 few TGTGCCACCAGCAGAGAACAGGGGGCCCGGGACACTGAAGCTTTCTTT CATSREQGARDTEAFF
TRBJ2-1 TRBV4-3 TRBD1 many TGCGCCAGCAGCCAAGACAGGGGGAGTAATGAGCAGTTCTTC CASSQDRGSNEQFF
TRBJ2-4 TRBV12-3/TRBV12-4 TRBD2 few TGTGCCAGCAGTCCCCCTACTAGCGGGGGGAACATTCAGTACTTC CASSPPTSGGNIQYF
TRBJ2-3 TRBV28 - few TGTGCCAGCAGTTTTTCGGTGGATACGCAGTATTTT CASSFSVDTQYF
TRBJ2-7 TRBV7-6 TRBD2 - TGTGCCAGCAGCTTAGAGTTCGTGGCTAGCGGGGGGCTTTACGAGCAGTACTTC CASSLEFVASGGLYEQYF
TRBJ2-3 TRBV20-1 TRBD2 few TGCAGTGCTCTTCCTAGCGGGAGGTCTAGCACAGATACGCAGTATTTT CSALPSGRSSTDTQYF
TRBJ2-7 TRBV12-3/TRBV12-4 - - TGTGCCAGCAGTCTCCCGGGCTACGAGCAGTACTTC CASSLPGYEQYF
TRBJ1-2 TRBV7-8 TRBD1 few TGTGCCAGCACCAAGACAGGACAGGGGGCTCACTATGGCTACACCTTC CASTKTGQGAHYGYTF
TRBJ2-7 TRBV5-6 - - TGTGCCAGCAGCTCGATGAACTACGAGCAGTACTTC CASSSMNYEQYF
TRBJ2-7 TRBV7-9 TRBD1 - TGTGCCAGCAGCTTAGAGCCGGGACAGGGAATCTACGAGCAGTACTTC CASSLEPGQGIYEQYF
TRBJ1-3 TRBV4-1 - - TGCGCCAGCAGCCCCGGTCCAGGGGCTGGAAACACCATATATTTT CASSPGPGAGNTIYF
TRBJ2-3 TRBV7-6 - many TGTGCCAGCAGCTTAGCGGGCGCAGATACGCAGTATTTT CASSLAGADTQYF
TRBJ2-1 TRBV21-1 - - TGTGCCAGCAGCAATGAAACCATCCAGGGAGAGGGGTTCTTC CASSNETIQGEGFF
TRBJ1-2 TRBV19 TRBD1 - TGTGCCAGTAGTATGGCTCGCAGGGGGAACTATGGCTACACCTTC CASSMARRGNYGYTF
TRBJ2-1 TRBV4-1 - - TGCGCCAGCAGCCAACGTAATGAGCAGTTCTTC CASSQRNEQFF
TRBJ2-2 TRBV27 TRBD2 - TGTGCCAGCAGTTCCGGGACTAGACACATCGGGGAGCTGTTTTTT CASSSGTRHIGELFF
TRBJ2-1 TRBV4-3 TRBD2 few TGCGCCAGCAGCCAAGATGCGGCGGGAGGCTACAATGAGCAGTTCTTC CASSQDAAGGYNEQFF
TRBJ2-7 TRBV15 TRBD1 - TGTGCCACCAGCAGAGGGACAGGGAATTCACGTTCCTACGAGCAGTACTTC CATSRGTGNSRSYEQYF
TRBJ2-7 TRBV5-1 - - TGCGCCAGCAGCTTTTATGGGGCCTCCTACGAGCAGTACTTC CASSFYGASYEQYF
TRBJ2-7 TRBV4-2 TRBD1 few TGTGCCAGCAGCCAAGGTGGGACAGACTACGAGCAGTACTTC CASSQGGTDYEQYF
TRBJ1-2 TRBV5-1 - - TGCGCCAGCAGCTTGGTAGGCGGCTATGGCTACACCTTC CASSLVGGYGYTF
TRBJ2-4 TRBV4-3 - few TGCGCCAGCAGCCAAGAGCAGGGGCTCCTAGCCAAAAACATTCAGTACTTC CASSQEQGLLAKNIQYF
TRBJ2-7 TRBV7-2 - few TGTGCCAGCAGTCTGCCCAGACTAGAGTCGCGCGAGCAGTACTTC CASSLPRLESREQYF
TRBJ2-3 TRBV7-3 TRBD2 many TGTGCCAGCAGCCCCCGCGGGGGACTAAGCCCTTTTATCACAGATACGCAGTATTTT CASSPRGGLSPFITDTQYF
TRBJ2-7 TRBV29-1 - - TGCAGCGTTATGCTCGGGAACGAGCAGTACTTC CSVMLGNEQYF
TRBJ2-7 TRBV29-1 - - TGCAGCGTTGAAGAGAACAGAGCCTACGAGCAGTACTTC CSVEENRAYEQYF
TRBJ2-5 TRBV7-9 TRBD2 few TGTGCCAGCAGCTGGGGACTAGCGGAGACCCAGTACTTC CASSWGLAETQYF
TRBJ1-2 TRBV4-3 TRBD1 - TGCGCCAGCAGCCAAGCAGGGGGTCTGAACTATGGCTACACCTTC CASSQAGGLNYGYTF
TRBJ2-1 TRBV27 - few TGTGCCAGCAGTTTATCCCAGGGGACCCCTAGGAACGAGCAGTTCTTC CASSLSQGTPRNEQFF
TRBJ2-3 TRBV15 TRBD2 few TGTGCCACCACAGCGGGAGGGCCAGTCGTGACAGATACGCAGTATTTT CATTAGGPVVTDTQYF
TRBJ2-1 TRBV29-1 TRBD2 - TGCAGCGTTGAGGATAGCGGGAGGGCATCCTACAATGAGCAGTTCTTC CSVEDSGRASYNEQFF
TRBJ2-7 TRBV20-1 - - TGCAGTGCTCGGGAGCGGCTCTCCTACGAGCAGTACTTC CSARERLSYEQYF
TRBJ2-7 TRBV20-1 TRBD2 many TGCAGTGCGGGGGGGACGGTGGTCACCTACGAGCAGTACTTC CSAGGTVVTYEQYF
TRBJ2-3 TRBV9 TRBD2 few TGTGCCAGCAGCCCAGCGGGAGGGGTAGATACGCAGTATTTT CASSPAGGVDTQYF
TRBJ2-2 TRBV7-2 - - TGTGCCAGCAGCTTAAGCGGGCCCCATGCCGGGGAGCTGTTTTTT CASSLSGPHAGELFF